What follows are 4 T cell receptor beta chains derived from one specimen sequenced in a study of T cells in Graves' hyperthyroidism and ophthalmopathy. Researchers took RNA transcripts and amplified the TCR beta CDR3 regions from them. First-round RT-PCR with HTBI primers amplified the TCR CDR3 region. TCRdb processed the multiplex PCR reads anew with MiXCR; each CDR3 protein has one entry. In the table there are hundreds of thousands of distinct CDR3 sequences, approximately 15% of which are singletons. What was sequenced was blood. The receptors here all came from a woman younger than 30 with Graves' hyperthyroidism.

V and J are TRBV12-3 or TRBV12-4 and TRBJ1-5; D not certain. Trimming left V 3 bases short and J 4 bases short, with 10 bases between. CDR3 length: 14 amino acids. The chain's CDR3 is CASSLLPGNQPQHF. The CDR3 nucleotides are TGTGCCAGCAGTTTGCTTCCGGGGAATCAGCCCCAGCATTTT.

The CDR3 nucleotides are TGTGCCAGCAGGGACGGGACTTACACAGATACGCAGTATTTT. It is translated as CASRDGTYTDTQYF. The chain carries TRBV7-9 and TRBJ2-3; a possible D gene is TRBD2 (6 bases). V was clipped by 6 bases and J by 2 bases, with 12 bases between them. The CDR3 is made up of 14 amino acids. Germline CDR1 is SEHNR and CDR2 is FQNEAQ (reference sequence).

This rearrangement joins TRBV7-9 to TRBJ2-2, with 7 bases fitting TRBD2. Germline lookup yields CDR1 SEHNR and CDR2 FQNEAQ (reference sequence). CDR3 length: 15 residues. The junction had 6 bases not matched to a gene; V was cut back by 5 bases and J by 3 bases. This CDR3 is CASSRTRSHTGELFF. CDR3 nucleotides: TGTGCCAGCAGCCGGACTAGATCCCACACCGGGGAGCTGTTTTTT.

This clonotype came up a few times. The junction differs from germline at one of its ends, possibly a read error. V gene TRBV6-5 combines with J gene TRBJ1-4; unclear D gene. The length of the CDR3 is 16 residues. Germline-derived CDR1 and CDR2 are MNHEY and SVGAGI. The DNA of the CDR3 is TGTGCCAGCAGTGACTCGAACGGGAGGATGGATGAAAAACTGTTTTTT. Amino acids: CASSDSNGRMDEKLFF.